These 9 T cell receptor beta chains share one sample of origin, sequenced in a study of blood T cell repertoires in COVID-19. The method was immunoSEQ multiplex PCR; TCRdb's version includes in-frame clones alone and lacks a portion of them. The sample carries approximately 160,000 clones, around 90% recorded once. The sample was peripheral blood. These TCRs come from a man between 60 and 70 years old with COVID-19, enrolled during active disease.

The chain joins TRBV6-5 to TRBJ1-2, with D possibly being TRBD1 (6 bases). CDR3 length equals 12 residues. Trimming stripped 4 bases from V and 14 bases from J, with 17 bases between. Germline CDR1 MNHEY, CDR2 SVGAGI. This CDR3 is CASSSAGTSKTF. DNA for the CDR3: TGTGCCAGCAGTTCGGCCGGGACATCAAAAACCTTC.

The count of this clone is one. The chain's CDR3 is CASSQPFARRQGKSGYTF. The CDR3 DNA sequence: TGCGCCAGCAGTCAGCCTTTCGCACGCCGACAGGGAAAAAGCGGCTACACCTTC. The chain links TRBV23-1 to TRBJ1-2, with TRBD1 matching over 7 bases. TRBV23-1 is designated an ORF whose function remains uncertain. V was clipped by 3 bases and J by 8 bases; unmatched bases: 21. The CDR3 contains 18 residues.

The chain combines TRBV28 with TRBJ2-3; TRBD2 aligns across 9 bases. Germline V gene data show CDR1 as MDHEN and CDR2 as SYDVKM. The CDR3 extends over 15 amino acids. V lost 7 bases, J lost 3 bases, and 8 bases stayed unmatched. In nucleotides, the CDR3 is TGTGCCAGCAATCGCGGGGGGGCTTTAACAGATACGCAGTATTTT. This gives the protein CASNRGGALTDTQYF.

This clone was picked up a small number of times. The chain combines TRBV25-1 with TRBJ2-1; 7 nucleotides match TRBD1. The ends lost 6 bases at V and 10 bases at J; junction bases unmatched: 15. From germline, CDR1 is MGHDK and CDR2 SYGVNS. The CDR3 has 15 residues. The CDR3 is CASSNPNQQGKEQFF. CDR3 bases: TGTGCCAGCAGCAATCCGAATCAACAGGGGAAGGAGCAGTTCTTC.

The chain couples TRBV7-2 to TRBJ1-5; D call uncertain. Looked up from germline, CDR1 is SGHTA and CDR2 is FQGNSA. V was shortened by 5 bases and J by 3 bases, with 14 bases between the two germline ends. The CDR3 covers 15 residues. The CDR3 nucleotides read TGTGCCAGCAGCACACAACAGAGTTTCAATCAGCCCCAGCATTTT. It specifies CASSTQQSFNQPQHF.

This chain links TRBV6-6 with TRBJ1-1, with no clear D. Trimming removed 10 bases at V and 0 bases at J, with 12 bases between. The CDR3 covers 13 residues. Germline lookup yields CDR1 MNHNY and CDR2 SVGAGI (reference sequence). The CDR3: CANAEVMNTEAFF. CDR3 coding DNA: TGTGCCAACGCGGAGGTTATGAACACTGAAGCTTTCTTT.

In its sample, this clone was seen a few times. This chain links TRBV3-1 (or the pseudogene TRBV3-2) with TRBJ1-5, with D perhaps matching TRBD1 (5 bases). The CDR3 sequence is 19 residues long. Germline CDR1 and CDR2: LGHDT and YNNKEL (reference sequence). V lost 1 base and J lost 4, with 23 bases in between. The CDR3 reads CASSQASREETEENQPQHF. CDR3 sequence (DNA): TGTGCCAGCAGCCAAGCGTCCCGGGAGGAGACAGAAGAGAATCAGCCCCAGCATTTT.

The V call is TRBV2, the J call TRBJ1-1; D may be TRBD1 (5 bases). The CDR3 has 13 amino acids. Germline loops: CDR1 SNHLY, CDR2 FYNNEI. V lost 8 bases and J 0 bases, leaving 10 bases between the germline ends. This CDR3 reads CASVDSLNTEAFF. CDR3 sequence (DNA): TGTGCCAGCGTCGACAGCCTGAACACTGAAGCTTTCTTT.

This clone was observed once. V and J are TRBV9 and TRBJ2-1, with a tentative D call TRBD2 (6 bases). CDR1 and CDR2 (germline): SGDLS, YYNGEE. This CDR3 has 17 residues. V lost 3 bases and J 3 bases, leaving 19 bases between the germline ends. The CDR3 DNA reads as TGTGCCAGCAGCGAGACGGCGGGGACCTATCGCTACAATGAGCAGTTCTTC. It codes for CASSETAGTYRYNEQFF.